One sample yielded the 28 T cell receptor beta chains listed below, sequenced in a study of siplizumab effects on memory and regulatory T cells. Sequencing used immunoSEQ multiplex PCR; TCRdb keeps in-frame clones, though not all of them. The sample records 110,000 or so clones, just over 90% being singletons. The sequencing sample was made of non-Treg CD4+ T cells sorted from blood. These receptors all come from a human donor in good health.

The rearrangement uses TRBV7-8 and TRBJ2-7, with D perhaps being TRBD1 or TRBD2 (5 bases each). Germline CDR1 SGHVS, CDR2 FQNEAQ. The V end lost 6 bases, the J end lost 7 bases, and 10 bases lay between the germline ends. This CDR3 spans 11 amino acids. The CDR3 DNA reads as TGTGCCAGCAGTAAAGAGGGGGAGCAGTACTTC. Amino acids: CASSKEGEQYF.

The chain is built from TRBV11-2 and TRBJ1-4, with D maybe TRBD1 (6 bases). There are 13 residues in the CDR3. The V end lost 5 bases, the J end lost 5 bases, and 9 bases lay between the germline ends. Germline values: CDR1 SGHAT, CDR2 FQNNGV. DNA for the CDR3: TGTGCCAGCAGCGGGGGCCAAAATGAAAAACTGTTTTTT. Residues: CASSGGQNEKLFF.

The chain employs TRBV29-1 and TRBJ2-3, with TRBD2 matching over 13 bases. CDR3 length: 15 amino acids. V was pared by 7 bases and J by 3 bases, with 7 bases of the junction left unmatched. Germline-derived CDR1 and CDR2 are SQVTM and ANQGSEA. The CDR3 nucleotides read TGCAGCGGGAAGACTAGCGGGGGGAGGACAGATACGCAGTATTTT. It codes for CSGKTSGGRTDTQYF.

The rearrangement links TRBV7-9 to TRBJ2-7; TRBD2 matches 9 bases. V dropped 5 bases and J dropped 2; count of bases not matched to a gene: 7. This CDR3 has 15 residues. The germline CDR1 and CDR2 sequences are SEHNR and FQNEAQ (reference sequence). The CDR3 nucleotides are TGTGCCAGCAGCAAGAGTGGCGGGGGGGCCTACGAGCAGTACTTC. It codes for CASSKSGGGAYEQYF.

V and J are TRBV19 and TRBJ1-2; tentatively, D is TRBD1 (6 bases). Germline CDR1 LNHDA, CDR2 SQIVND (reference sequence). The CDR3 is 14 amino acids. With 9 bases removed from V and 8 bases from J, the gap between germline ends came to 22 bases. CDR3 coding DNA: TGTGCCAGCTCCGGGACACCGGAGGAAAGGGGCTACACCTTC. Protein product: CASSGTPEERGYTF.

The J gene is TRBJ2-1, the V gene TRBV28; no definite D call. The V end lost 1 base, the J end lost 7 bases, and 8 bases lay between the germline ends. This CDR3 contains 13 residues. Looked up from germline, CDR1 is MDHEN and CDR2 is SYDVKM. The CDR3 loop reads CASSLYGKNEQFF. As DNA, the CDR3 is TGTGCCAGCAGTTTATATGGAAAAAATGAGCAGTTCTTC.

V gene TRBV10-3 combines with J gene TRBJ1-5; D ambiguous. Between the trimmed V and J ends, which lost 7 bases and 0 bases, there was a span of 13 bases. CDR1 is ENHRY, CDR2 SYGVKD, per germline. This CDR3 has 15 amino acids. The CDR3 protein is CAIIPHIDSNQPQHF. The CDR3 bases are TGTGCCATCATCCCGCATATCGATAGCAATCAGCCCCAGCATTTT.

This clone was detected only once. The chain's CDR3 is CASSLVIKKGGEQYF. The CDR3 coding sequence is TGTGCCAGCAGCTTGGTTATAAAGAAGGGGGGCGAGCAGTACTTC. This rearrangement joins TRBV5-6 to TRBJ2-7, with D possibly being TRBD1 or TRBD2 (6 bases each). V lost 0 bases to trimming and J lost 6 bases, with 16 bases between them. The CDR3 extends over 15 amino acids. Germline V lookup: CDR1 SGHDT, CDR2 YYEEEE. Together with reference TRBV5-6 and TRBJ2-7, the CDR3 gives the full variable domain: DAGVTQSPTHLIKTRGQQVTLRCSPKSGHDTVSWYQQALGQGPQFIFQYYEEEERQRGNFPDRFSGHQFPNYSSELNVNALLLGDSALYLCASSLVIKKGGEQYFGPGTRLTVT.

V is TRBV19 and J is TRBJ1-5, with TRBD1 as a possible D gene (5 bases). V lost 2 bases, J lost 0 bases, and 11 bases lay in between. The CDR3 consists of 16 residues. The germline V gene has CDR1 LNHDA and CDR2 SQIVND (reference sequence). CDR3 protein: CASSIIGGSSNQPQHF. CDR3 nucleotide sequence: TGTGCCAGTAGTATAATTGGGGGTAGTAGCAATCAGCCCCAGCATTTT.

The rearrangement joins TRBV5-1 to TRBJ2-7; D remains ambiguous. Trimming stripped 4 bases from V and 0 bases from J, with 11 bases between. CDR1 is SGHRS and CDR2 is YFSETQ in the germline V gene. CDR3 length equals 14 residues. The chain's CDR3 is CASSPPTHSYEQYF. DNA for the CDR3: TGCGCCAGCAGCCCTCCGACCCACTCCTACGAGCAGTACTTC.

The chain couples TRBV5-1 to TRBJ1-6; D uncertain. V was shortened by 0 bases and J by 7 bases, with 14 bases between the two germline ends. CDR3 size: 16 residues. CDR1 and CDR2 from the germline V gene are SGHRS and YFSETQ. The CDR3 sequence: CASSLEVNGPNSPLHF. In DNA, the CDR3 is TGCGCCAGCAGCTTGGAGGTTAACGGTCCCAATTCACCCCTCCACTTT.

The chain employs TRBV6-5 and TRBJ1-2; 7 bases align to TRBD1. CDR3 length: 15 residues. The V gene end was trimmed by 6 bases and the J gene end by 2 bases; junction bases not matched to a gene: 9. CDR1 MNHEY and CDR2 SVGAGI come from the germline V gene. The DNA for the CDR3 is TGTGCCAGCAGCAAGAGACAGGGTCTAAACTATGGCTACACCTTC. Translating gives CASSKRQGLNYGYTF.

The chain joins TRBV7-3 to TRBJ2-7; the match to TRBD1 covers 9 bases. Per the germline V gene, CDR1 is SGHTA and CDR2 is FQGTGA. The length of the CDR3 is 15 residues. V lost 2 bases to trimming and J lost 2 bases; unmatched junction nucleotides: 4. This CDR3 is CASSLSGQGTYEQYF. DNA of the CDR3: TGTGCCAGCAGCTTATCTGGACAGGGGACCTACGAGCAGTACTTC.

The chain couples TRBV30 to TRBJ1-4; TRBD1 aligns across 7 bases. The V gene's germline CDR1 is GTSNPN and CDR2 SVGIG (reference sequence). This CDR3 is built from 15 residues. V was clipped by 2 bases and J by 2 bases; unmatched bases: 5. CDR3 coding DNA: TGTGCCTGGAGTTCACAGGGGCGTACTAATGAAAAACTGTTTTTT. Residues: CAWSSQGRTNEKLFF.

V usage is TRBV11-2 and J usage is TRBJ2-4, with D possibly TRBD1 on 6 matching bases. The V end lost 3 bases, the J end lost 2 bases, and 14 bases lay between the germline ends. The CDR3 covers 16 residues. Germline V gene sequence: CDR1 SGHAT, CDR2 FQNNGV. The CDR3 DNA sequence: TGTGCCAGCAGCTTCCCCCACACAGGGCCCAAAAACATTCAGTACTTC. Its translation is CASSFPHTGPKNIQYF.

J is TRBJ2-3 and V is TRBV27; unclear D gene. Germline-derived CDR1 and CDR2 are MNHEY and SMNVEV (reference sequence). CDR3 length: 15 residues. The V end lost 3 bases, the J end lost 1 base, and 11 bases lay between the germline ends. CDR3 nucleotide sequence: TGTGCCAGCAGTTTTGTGGGCGCGGGCACAGATACGCAGTATTTT. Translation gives CASSFVGAGTDTQYF.

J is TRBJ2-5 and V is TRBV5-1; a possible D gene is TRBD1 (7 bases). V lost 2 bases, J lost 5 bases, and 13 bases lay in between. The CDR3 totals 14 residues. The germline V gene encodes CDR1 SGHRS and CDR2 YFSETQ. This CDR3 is CASSFSTGRETQYF. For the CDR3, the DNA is TGCGCCAGCAGCTTCTCGACAGGGAGGGAGACCCAGTACTTC.

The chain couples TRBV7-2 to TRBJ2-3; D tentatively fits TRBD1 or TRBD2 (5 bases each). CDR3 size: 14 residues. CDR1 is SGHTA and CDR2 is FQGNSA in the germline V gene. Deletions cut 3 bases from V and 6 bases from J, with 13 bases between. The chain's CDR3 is CASSFGTPPDTQYF. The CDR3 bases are TGTGCCAGCAGCTTCGGGACCCCACCCGATACGCAGTATTTT.

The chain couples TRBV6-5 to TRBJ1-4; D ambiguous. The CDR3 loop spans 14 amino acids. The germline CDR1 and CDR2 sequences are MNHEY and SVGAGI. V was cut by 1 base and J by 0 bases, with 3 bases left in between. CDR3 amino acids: CASSYYTTNEKLFF. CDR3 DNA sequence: TGTGCCAGCAGTTACTATACAACTAATGAAAAACTGTTTTTT.

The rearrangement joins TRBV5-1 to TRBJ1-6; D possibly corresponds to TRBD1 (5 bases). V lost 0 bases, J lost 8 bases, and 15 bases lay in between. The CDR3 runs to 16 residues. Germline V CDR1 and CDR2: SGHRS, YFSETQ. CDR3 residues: CASSLVGRVLDSPLHF. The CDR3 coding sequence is TGCGCCAGCAGCTTGGTGGGGCGGGTTCTCGATTCACCCCTCCACTTT.

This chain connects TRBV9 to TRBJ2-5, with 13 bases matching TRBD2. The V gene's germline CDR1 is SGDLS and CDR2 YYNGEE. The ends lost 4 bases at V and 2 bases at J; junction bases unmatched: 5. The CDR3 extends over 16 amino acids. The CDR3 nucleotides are TGTGCCAGCAGCACGGGACTAGCGGGGTCTCAAGAGACCCAGTACTTC. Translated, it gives CASSTGLAGSQETQYF. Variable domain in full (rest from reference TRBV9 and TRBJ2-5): DSGVTQTPKHLITATGQRVTLRCSPRSGDLSVYWYQQSLDQGLQFLIQYYNGEERAKGNILERFSAQQFPDLHSELNLSSLELGDSALYFCASSTGLAGSQETQYFGPGTRLLVL.

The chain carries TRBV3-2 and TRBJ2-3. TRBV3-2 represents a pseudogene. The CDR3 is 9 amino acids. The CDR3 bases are TGTGCCGCCACAGATACGCAGTATTTT. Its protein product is CAATDTQYF.

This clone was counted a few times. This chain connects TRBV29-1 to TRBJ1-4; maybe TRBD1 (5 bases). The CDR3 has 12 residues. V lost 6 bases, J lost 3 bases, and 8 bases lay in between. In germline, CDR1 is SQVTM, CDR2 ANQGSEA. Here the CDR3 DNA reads TGCAGCGTACAGGCAGCTAATGAAAAACTGTTTTTT. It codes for CSVQAANEKLFF.

In DNA, the CDR3 is TGTGCCAGCAGCTTAATACTAGCGAGTACAGATACGCAGTATTTT. As protein: CASSLILASTDTQYF. The rearrangement links TRBV7-3 to TRBJ2-3; 7 nucleotides align to TRBD2. Trimming removed 1 base from V and 3 bases from J; junction bases left unmatched: 4. Germline lookup yields CDR1 SGHTA and CDR2 FQGTGA. CDR3 size: 15 residues. The full variable domain, in which reference TRBV7-3 and TRBJ2-3 provide the parts outside the CDR3, is GAGVSQTPSNKVTEKGKYVELRCDPISGHTALYWYRQSLGQGPEFLIYFQGTGAADDSGLPNDRFFAVRPEGSVSTLKIQRTERGDSAVYLCASSLILASTDTQYFGPGTRLTVL.

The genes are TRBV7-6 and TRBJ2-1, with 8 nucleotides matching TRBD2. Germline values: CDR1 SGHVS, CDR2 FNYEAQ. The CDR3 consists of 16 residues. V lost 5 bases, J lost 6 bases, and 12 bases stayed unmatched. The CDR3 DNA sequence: TGTGCCAGCAGCCGTTACCCAGCTACTAGCGGCAATGAGCAGTTCTTC. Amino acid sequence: CASSRYPATSGNEQFF.

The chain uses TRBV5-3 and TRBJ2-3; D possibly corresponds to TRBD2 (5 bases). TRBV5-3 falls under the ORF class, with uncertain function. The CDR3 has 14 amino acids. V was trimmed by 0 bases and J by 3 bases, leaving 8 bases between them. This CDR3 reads CARSLGGETDTQYF. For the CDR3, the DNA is TGTGCCAGAAGCTTGGGTGGGGAGACAGATACGCAGTATTTT.

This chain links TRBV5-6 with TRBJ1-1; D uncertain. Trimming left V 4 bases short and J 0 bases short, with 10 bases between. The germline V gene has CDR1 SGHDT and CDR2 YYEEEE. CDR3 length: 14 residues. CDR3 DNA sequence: TGTGCCAGCAGCCGCACACTTCTGAACACTGAAGCTTTCTTT. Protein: CASSRTLLNTEAFF.

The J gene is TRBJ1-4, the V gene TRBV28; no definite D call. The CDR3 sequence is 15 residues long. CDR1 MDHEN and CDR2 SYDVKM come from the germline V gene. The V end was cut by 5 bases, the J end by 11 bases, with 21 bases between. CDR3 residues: CASSVFLASPSKLFF. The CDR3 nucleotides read TGTGCCAGCAGTGTCTTTTTAGCCTCCCCGAGCAAACTGTTTTTT.